One and the same sample provided the 22 T cell receptor beta chains below, sequenced in a study of T cells in women clearing cervical HPV infection. The data were produced by immunoSEQ multiplex PCR, yet TCRdb's version contains in-frame clones alone and is incomplete. The sample table sets out around 21,000 clones. The sample consisted of blood buffy coat. These TCRs come from a woman between 18 and 70 years old with a cervical HPV16 infection that either progressed to CIN3+ or cleared (not recorded which).

With respect to this clone: The missing CDR3 end, 3 residues past where the read stops, is filled in from the germline J gene. The chain uses TRBV20-1 and TRBJ2-1; the match to TRBD2 covers 11 bases. Germline CDR1 and CDR2: DFQATT and SNEGSKA (reference sequence). CDR3 size: 15 residues. J lost 2 bases, V lost 6 bases, and 6 bases had no gene match. CDR3 DNA (partial): TGCAGTGCGATGAGACTAGCGGGAACCTACAATGAG. Its translation is CSAMRLAGTYNE. The whole CDR3 protein reads CSAMRLAGTYNEQFF.

On this clone: The sequenced fragment ends 3 residues before the CDR3 boundary, so the rest is inferred from the germline J gene. The chain has TRBV5-6 and TRBJ1-1; tentative D call: TRBD1 (5 bases). The CDR3 is 14 amino acids. Trimming shortened V by 4 bases and J by 4 bases, and 14 bases separated the two germline ends. Germline CDR1 SGHDT, CDR2 YYEEEE. The CDR3 sequence is CASSVAGSRTEAFF. CDR3 DNA (partial): TGTGCCAGCAGCGTCGCAGGGTCTCGCACTGAA. The full variable domain, rest sourced from reference TRBV5-6 and TRBJ1-1, is DAGVTQSPTHLIKTRGQQVTLRCSPKSGHDTVSWYQQALGQGPQFIFQYYEEEERQRGNFPDRFSGHQFPNYSSELNVNALLLGDSALYLCASSVAGSRTEAFFGQGTRLTVV.

Comment on this clone: Read data end 3 residues before the CDR3 end; the end is taken from the germline J gene. This chain joins TRBV29-1 and TRBJ2-6; TRBD1 agrees at 10 bases. The CDR3 is 16 residues long. V was pared by 5 bases and J by 0 bases, with 4 bases of the junction left unmatched. Germline-derived CDR1 and CDR2 are SQVTM and ANQGSEA. The CDR3 spells CSVWTGGSSGANVLTF. CDR3 DNA (partial): TGCAGCGTTTGGACAGGGGGGAGCTCTGGGGCCAACGTC. The full variable domain, completed using reference TRBV29-1 and TRBJ2-6, is SAVISQKPSRDICQRGTSLTIQCQVDSQVTMMFWYRQQPGQSLTLIATANQGSEATYESGFVIDKFPISRPNLTFSTLTVSNMSPEDSSIYLCSVWTGGSSGANVLTFGAGSRLTVL.

Concerning this clone: The read ends 3 residues before the CDR3 terminus; that terminus is restored from the germline J gene. V is TRBV19 and J is TRBJ2-7, with 7 positions matching TRBD1. The CDR3 has 14 amino acids. Germline-derived CDR1 and CDR2 are LNHDA and SQIVND (reference sequence). The ends lost 4 bases at V and 4 bases at J; junction bases unmatched: 7. The CDR3 is CASSTPGQRYEQYF. The CDR3 DNA, read in part, is TGTGCCAGTAGTACTCCGGGACAGCGATACGAG.

Turning to this clone: Coverage ceases 3 residues before the CDR3 finishes, and the germline J gene fills in the end. The chain is built from TRBV7-6 and TRBJ2-1, with D unresolved. The germline V gene has CDR1 SGHVS and CDR2 FNYEAQ. The V and J ends lost 5 bases and 0 bases respectively, with 5 bases between them. There are 13 residues in the CDR3. CDR3 amino acids: CASSPYSYNEQFF. The CDR3 DNA, read in part, is TGTGCCAGCAGCCCCTACTCCTACAATGAG.

Concerning this clone itself: A junction end diverges from the germline sequence, so it may reflect a read error. The DNA ends 3 residues before the CDR3 does, and the rest of the CDR3 is filled in from the germline J gene. The rearrangement joins TRBV20-1 to TRBJ1-1; 8 bases agree with TRBD1. Germline V CDR1 and CDR2: DFQATT, SNEGSKA (reference sequence). The length of the CDR3 is 14 residues. CDR3 protein: CRARAGGLNTEAFF. Partial CDR3 DNA: TGCAGAGCTAGGGCAGGGGGCTTGAACACTGAA.

On this clone: The read ends 3 residues shy of where the CDR3 ends; the end is completed using the germline J gene. The chain links TRBV7-2 to TRBJ1-4, with D possibly TRBD1 on 6 matching bases. V shed 5 bases and J shed 3 bases, with 10 bases lying between them. Germline assignment: CDR1 SGHTA and CDR2 FQGNSA. The CDR3 totals 14 residues. CDR3 bases read: TGTGCCAGCAGCCAAACAGGGTCTAATGAAAAA. It is translated as CASSQTGSNEK. The whole CDR3 reads CASSQTGSNEKLFF.

In the case of this clone: Coverage ceases 3 residues before the CDR3 finishes, and the germline J gene fills in the end. This chain uses TRBV10-1 with TRBJ2-7, with 9 positions matching TRBD1. Germline CDR1 reads WNHNN; CDR2 reads SYGVQD (reference sequence). There are 15 residues in the CDR3. The junction had 6 bases not matched to a gene; V was cut back by 2 bases and J by 4 bases. The covered CDR3 bases are TGCGCCAGCAGTGAGGGGACAGGGAATAAGTACGAG. This gives the protein CASSEGTGNKYE. In full, the CDR3 is CASSEGTGNKYEQYF.

Concerning this clone itself: The read halts 3 residues ahead of the CDR3 end, with the missing end drawn from the germline J gene. The genes are TRBV2 and TRBJ1-2, with 7 bases aligning to TRBD1. Germline CDR1 reads SNHLY; CDR2 reads FYNNEI. The CDR3 is 14 residues long. V lost 6 bases, J lost 2 bases, and 6 bases stayed unmatched. CDR3 bases read: TGTGCCAGCAGCCCGGAACAGGGGAACTATGGC. Protein sequence: CASSPEQGNYG. The whole CDR3 sequence is CASSPEQGNYGYTF.

On this clone itself: Read data end 3 residues before the CDR3 end; the end is taken from the germline J gene. The chain links TRBV19 to TRBJ2-3, with D perhaps TRBD1 (5 bases). Trimming shortened V by 7 bases and J by 3 bases, and 14 bases separated the two germline ends. Germline lookup yields CDR1 LNHDA and CDR2 SQIVND (reference sequence). The CDR3 spans 14 residues. The CDR3 is CASMVWAGTDTQYF. The CDR3 bases that were read are TGTGCCAGTATGGTATGGGCAGGGACAGATACG.

The CDR3 bases that were read are TGCAGTGCAAAGAAGCCCTACACCGGGGAG. Amino acid sequence: CSAKKPYTGE. The whole CDR3 protein reads CSAKKPYTGELFF. This rearrangement joins TRBV20-1 to TRBJ2-2; D call uncertain. The CDR3 is cut off 3 residues early in the read; its end comes from the germline J gene. CDR1 is DFQATT and CDR2 is SNEGSKA in the germline V gene (reference sequence). V was clipped by 6 bases and J by 3 bases, with 11 bases between them. The CDR3 contains 13 residues.

Regarding this clone: The CDR3 end falls 3 residues outside the read, so it is completed with the germline J gene. The rearrangement uses TRBV5-1 and TRBJ2-3, with D perhaps matching TRBD2 (5 bases). Trimming stripped 0 bases from V and 3 bases from J, with 23 bases between. Germline-derived CDR1 and CDR2 are SGHRS and YFSETQ. This CDR3 has 19 amino acids. CDR3: CASSLALLAGPLGTDTQYF. The part of the CDR3 DNA that was read is TGCGCCAGCAGCTTGGCTCTGCTCGCGGGCCCCCTGGGGACAGATACG.

As regards this clone: The CDR3 is cut off 3 residues early in the read; its end comes from the germline J gene. The chain couples TRBV20-1 to TRBJ2-4; TRBD2 matches 9 bases. The CDR3 is made up of 13 amino acids. Unmatched junction bases numbered 4, after V lost 1 base and J lost 9 bases. Germline V gene data show CDR1 as DFQATT and CDR2 as SNEGSKA (reference sequence). CDR3 amino acids: CSARGLAGTIQYF. The DNA read from the CDR3 is TGCAGTGCTAGAGGTCTAGCGGGAACCATT.

Details on this clone: The CDR3 goes on 3 residues after the read ends, and that part is filled in from the germline J gene. The rearrangement joins TRBV9 to TRBJ2-5; no reliable D call. This CDR3 has 13 residues. CDR1 is SGDLS and CDR2 is YYNGEE in the germline V gene. Trimming removed 0 bases from V and 4 bases from J, with 7 bases in between. The CDR3 region is CASSVDGGETQYF. The CDR3 DNA, read in part, is TGTGCCAGCAGCGTAGATGGCGGAGAGACC.

Of note for this clone: The read terminates 3 residues ahead of where the CDR3 ends, so the germline J gene completes it. The chain recombines TRBV7-9 with TRBJ2-3, with D possibly being TRBD2 (6 bases). This CDR3 region has 15 residues. Germline CDR1 SEHNR, CDR2 FQNEAQ (reference sequence). Trimming shortened V by 1 base and J by 1 base, and 9 bases separated the two germline ends. CDR3 bases read: TGTGCCAGCAGCTTAGGAGGAGGGGGCACAGATACG. Translating gives CASSLGGGGTDT. The complete CDR3 reads CASSLGGGGTDTQYF.

Note on this clone: Read data end 3 residues before the CDR3 end; the end is taken from the germline J gene. The chain couples TRBV7-2 to TRBJ1-4, with TRBD1 identical over 7 bases. Germline lookup yields CDR1 SGHTA and CDR2 FQGNSA. V shed 11 bases, J shed 8 bases, and the junction held 11 bases outside the gene matches. The CDR3 runs to 13 residues. This chain's CDR3 is CASTGASGEKLFF. Incomplete CDR3 DNA: TGTGCCTCTACAGGGGCTAGTGGAGAAAAA.

Concerning this clone: From the germline J gene comes the end of the CDR3, since the read stops 3 residues before it. This chain links TRBV7-2 with TRBJ2-2; 10 bases are shared with TRBD1. With V trimmed by 4 bases and J by 5 bases, 4 bases remained unmatched. There are 15 residues in the CDR3. Germline V lookup: CDR1 SGHTA, CDR2 FQGNSA. The CDR3 region is CASSSRDRGTGELFF. Incomplete CDR3 DNA: TGTGCCAGCAGCTCCCGGGACAGGGGAACCGGGGAG.

Turning to this clone: The CDR3 end falls 3 residues outside the read, so it is completed with the germline J gene. V usage is TRBV20-1 and J usage is TRBJ2-3; 11 nucleotides align to TRBD2. V lost 0 bases and J lost 0; bases outside the gene matches: 8. The CDR3 has 18 amino acids. Per the germline V gene, CDR1 is DFQATT and CDR2 is SNEGSKA (reference sequence). The sequenced CDR3 bases are TGCAGTGCTAGAGATATAATTAGGACTAGCGGGAGCACAGATACG. Its protein is CSARDIIRTSGSTDT. The CDR3 in full is CSARDIIRTSGSTDTQYF.

Details on this clone: The read gets to within 3 residues of the CDR3 end, and the germline J gene fills in the rest. The rearrangement uses TRBV6-2 or TRBV6-3 and TRBJ2-6, with 11 nucleotides matching TRBD1. CDR3 size: 15 residues. Trimming took 6 bases from V and 9 from J; bases not matched to a gene: 7. The germline CDR1 and CDR2 sequences are MNHEY and SVGEGT. Partial CDR3 DNA: TGTGCCAGCAGCGGCGGGACAGGGGGTGGCAACGTC. It codes for CASSGGTGGGNV. The entire CDR3 sequence reads CASSGGTGGGNVLTF.

A word on this clone: The read halts 3 residues ahead of the CDR3 end, with the missing end drawn from the germline J gene. The V and J genes are TRBV20-1 and TRBJ2-3; 8 bases fit TRBD2. The trim removed 1 base at V and 2 bases at J, leaving 8 bases unmatched. The CDR3 loop spans 16 amino acids. The germline gives CDR1 DFQATT, CDR2 SNEGSKA (reference sequence). The CDR3 region is CSARAIAGWYTDTQYF. The CDR3 DNA, read in part, is TGCAGTGCTAGAGCGATAGCGGGATGGTACACAGATACG.

Note on this clone: The missing CDR3 end, 3 residues past where the read stops, is filled in from the germline J gene. V is TRBV20-1 and J is TRBJ2-3; D is possibly TRBD1 (5 bases). Germline assignment: CDR1 DFQATT and CDR2 SNEGSKA (reference sequence). V shed 2 bases and J shed 5 bases, with 14 bases lying between them. The CDR3 is 14 amino acids. CDR3 residues: CSARPQGVGDTQYF. The sequenced CDR3 bases are TGCAGTGCTAGACCGCAGGGTGTTGGAGATACG.

The CDR3 DNA, read in part, is TGCGCCAGCAGCAACAGAGCGGGAAGAGAGACC. Translating it yields CASSNRAGRET. The full CDR3 is CASSNRAGRETQYF. The chain employs TRBV5-1 and TRBJ2-5; 7 bases line up with TRBD2. The read terminates 3 residues before the CDR3 end, so the remaining end is supplied by the germline J gene. Losses at the gene ends were 4 bases for V and 4 bases for J; bases not matched to a gene: 7. The CDR3 spans 14 residues. CDR1 is SGHRS and CDR2 is YFSETQ in the germline V gene.